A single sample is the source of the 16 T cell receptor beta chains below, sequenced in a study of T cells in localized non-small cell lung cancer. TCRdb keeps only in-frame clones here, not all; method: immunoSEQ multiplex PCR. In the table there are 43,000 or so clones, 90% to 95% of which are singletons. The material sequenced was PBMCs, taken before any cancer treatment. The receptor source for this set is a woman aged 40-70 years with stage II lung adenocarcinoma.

The chain's CDR3 is CASSSGSALGGHQPQHF. CDR3 nucleotide sequence: TGTGCCAGCAGCTCCGGTTCAGCTCTAGGGGGGCATCAGCCCCAGCATTTT. The rearrangement links TRBV5-8 to TRBJ1-5, with a tentative D call TRBD1 (6 bases). CDR1 is SGHTS, CDR2 YDEGEE, per germline. The V end lost 3 bases, the J end lost 5 bases, and 21 bases lay between the germline ends. The CDR3 has 17 residues.

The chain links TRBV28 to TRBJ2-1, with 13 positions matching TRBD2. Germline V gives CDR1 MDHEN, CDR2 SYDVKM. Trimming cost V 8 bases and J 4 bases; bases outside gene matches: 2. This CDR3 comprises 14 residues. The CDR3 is CASGTSGVYNEQFF. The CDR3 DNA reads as TGTGCCAGCGGGACTAGCGGGGTTTACAATGAGCAGTTCTTC.

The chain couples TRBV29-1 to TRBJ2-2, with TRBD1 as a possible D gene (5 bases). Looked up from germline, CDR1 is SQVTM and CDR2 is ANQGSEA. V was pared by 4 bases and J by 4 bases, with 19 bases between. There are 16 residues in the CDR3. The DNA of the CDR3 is TGCAGCGTTGTCTTCGTGAATGCAGGGCCCACCGGGGAGCTGTTTTTT. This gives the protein CSVVFVNAGPTGELFF.

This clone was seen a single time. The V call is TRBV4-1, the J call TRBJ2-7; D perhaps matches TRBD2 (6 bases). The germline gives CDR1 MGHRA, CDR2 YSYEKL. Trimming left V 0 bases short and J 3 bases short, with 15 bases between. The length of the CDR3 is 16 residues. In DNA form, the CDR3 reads TGCGCCAGCAGCCAAGAACCTAGCGTGGCATACTACGAGCAGTACTTC. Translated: CASSQEPSVAYYEQYF.

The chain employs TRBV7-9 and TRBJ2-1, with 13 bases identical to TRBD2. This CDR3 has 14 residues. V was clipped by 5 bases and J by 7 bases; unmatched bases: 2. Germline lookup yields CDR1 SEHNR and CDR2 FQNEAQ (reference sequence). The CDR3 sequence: CASSTGLAGNEQFF. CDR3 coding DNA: TGTGCCAGCAGCACGGGACTAGCGGGAAATGAGCAGTTCTTC.

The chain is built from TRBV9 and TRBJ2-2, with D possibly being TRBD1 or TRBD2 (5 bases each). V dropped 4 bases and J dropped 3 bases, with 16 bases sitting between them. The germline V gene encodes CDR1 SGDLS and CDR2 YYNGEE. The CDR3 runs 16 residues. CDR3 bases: TGTGCCAGCAGCTTCCGGACGGGGCCCTACACCGGGGAGCTGTTTTTT. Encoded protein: CASSFRTGPYTGELFF.

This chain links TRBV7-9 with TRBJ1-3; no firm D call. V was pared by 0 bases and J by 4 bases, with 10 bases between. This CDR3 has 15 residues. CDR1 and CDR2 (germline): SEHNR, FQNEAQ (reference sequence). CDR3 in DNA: TGTGCCAGCAGCTTAGCGGTGGGTGCAGGAAACACCATATATTTT. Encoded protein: CASSLAVGAGNTIYF.

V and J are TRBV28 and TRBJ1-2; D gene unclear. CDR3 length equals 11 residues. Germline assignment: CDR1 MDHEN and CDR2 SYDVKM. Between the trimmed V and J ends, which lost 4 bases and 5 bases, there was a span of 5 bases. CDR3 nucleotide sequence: TGTGCCAGCAGTTGGAGGTATGGCTACACCTTC. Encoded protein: CASSWRYGYTF.

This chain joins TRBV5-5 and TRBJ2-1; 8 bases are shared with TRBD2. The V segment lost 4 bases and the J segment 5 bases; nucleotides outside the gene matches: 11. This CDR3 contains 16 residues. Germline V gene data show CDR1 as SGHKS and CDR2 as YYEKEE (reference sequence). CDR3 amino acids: CASSLAGTSLNNEQFF. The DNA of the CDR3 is TGTGCCAGCAGCCTAGCCGGGACTAGTTTGAACAATGAGCAGTTCTTC.

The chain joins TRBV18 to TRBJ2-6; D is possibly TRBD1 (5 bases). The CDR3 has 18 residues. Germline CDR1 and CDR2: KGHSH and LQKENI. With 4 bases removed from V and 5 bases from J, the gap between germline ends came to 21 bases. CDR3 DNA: TGTGCCAGCTCACGATGGGCGGACATTTACAGTCGGGCCAACGTCCTGACTTTC. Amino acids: CASSRWADIYSRANVLTF.

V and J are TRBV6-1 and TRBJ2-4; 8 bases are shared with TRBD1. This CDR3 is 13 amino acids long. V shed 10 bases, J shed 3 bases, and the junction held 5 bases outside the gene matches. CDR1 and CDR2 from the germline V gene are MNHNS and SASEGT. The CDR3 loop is CAIGTGYKNIQYF. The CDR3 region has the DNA TGTGCCATCGGGACAGGTTACAAAAACATTCAGTACTTC.

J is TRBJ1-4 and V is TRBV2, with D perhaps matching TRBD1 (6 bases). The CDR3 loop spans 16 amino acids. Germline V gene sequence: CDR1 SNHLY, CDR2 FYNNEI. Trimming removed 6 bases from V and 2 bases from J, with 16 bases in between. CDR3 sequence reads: CASSLTGITTNEKLFF. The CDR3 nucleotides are TGTGCCAGCAGCCTAACAGGGATTACCACTAATGAAAAACTGTTTTTT.

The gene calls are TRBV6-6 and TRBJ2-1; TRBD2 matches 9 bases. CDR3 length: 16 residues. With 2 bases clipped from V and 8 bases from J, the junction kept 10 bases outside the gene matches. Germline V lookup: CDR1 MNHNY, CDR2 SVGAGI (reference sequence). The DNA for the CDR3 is TGTGCCAGCAGTTACCACGAGAGTAGCGGGAGTGATGAGCAGTTCTTC. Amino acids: CASSYHESSGSDEQFF.

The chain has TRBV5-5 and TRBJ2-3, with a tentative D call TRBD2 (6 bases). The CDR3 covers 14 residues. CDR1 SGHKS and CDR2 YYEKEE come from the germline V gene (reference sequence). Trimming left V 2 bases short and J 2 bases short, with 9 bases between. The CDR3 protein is CASSFGGNTDTQYF. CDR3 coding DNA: TGTGCCAGCAGCTTCGGCGGGAACACAGATACGCAGTATTTT.

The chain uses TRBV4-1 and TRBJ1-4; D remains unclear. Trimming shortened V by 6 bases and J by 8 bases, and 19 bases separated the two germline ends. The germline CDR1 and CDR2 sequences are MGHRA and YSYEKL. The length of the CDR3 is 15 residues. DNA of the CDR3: TGCGCCAGCAGGCATCCGGGTTTTGTAATGGAAAAACTGTTTTTT. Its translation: CASRHPGFVMEKLFF.

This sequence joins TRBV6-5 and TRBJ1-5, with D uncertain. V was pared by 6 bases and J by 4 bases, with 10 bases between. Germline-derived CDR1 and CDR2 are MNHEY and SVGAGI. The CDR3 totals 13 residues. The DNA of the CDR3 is TGTGCCAGCAGAAGGACGGGTAATCAGCCCCAGCATTTT. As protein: CASRRTGNQPQHF.